Listed below are T cell receptor beta chains from one sample, sequenced in a study of blood T cell repertoires in COVID-19. TCRdb keeps only in-frame clones here, not all; method: immunoSEQ multiplex PCR. The sample has approximately 290,000 clones; 70% to 90% are singletons. The material sequenced was PBMCs or T cells enriched from blood (not recorded which). Every receptor here comes from a woman younger than 45 who had recovered from COVID-19. Both conserved end residues are part of each CDR3. The D gene is left open where the match is weak. Some rows mark clone size as missing; the rest say once, few, many or name a class of expanded clone.

abundance | j_gene | d_gene | v_gene | CDR3nt | CDR3aa
once | TRBJ2-3 | TRBD2 | TRBV7-2 | TGTGCCAGCAGTCCTAGCGGGGGGGCCTTGGATACGCAGTATTTT | CASSPSGGALDTQYF
. | TRBJ1-4 | . | TRBV5-5 | TGTGCCAGCCAATTAACAGGGAACTATAATGAAAAACTGTTTTTT | CASQLTGNYNEKLFF
. | TRBJ1-2 | . | TRBV30 | TGTGCCTGGAGCCCCGGGGAAGACTATGGCTACACCTTC | CAWSPGEDYGYTF
once | TRBJ2-1 | TRBD2 | TRBV4-2 | TGTGCCAGCAGCCAAGACCGTACTAGCGGGAGGGGCAATGAGCAGTTCTTC | CASSQDRTSGRGNEQFF
. | TRBJ1-4 | TRBD1 | TRBV18 | TGTGCCAGCTCACCCGGGACAGGTCATGCTAATGAAAAACTGTTTTTT | CASSPGTGHANEKLFF
. | TRBJ1-6 | TRBD1 | TRBV28 | TGTGCCAGCAGCCCCCCGGGACAGGGTGTAAATTCACCCCTCCACTTT | CASSPPGQGVNSPLHF
. | TRBJ1-6 | . | TRBV27 | TGTGCCAGCAGTAGACTCCGCGGAGATTCACCCCTCCACTTT | CASSRLRGDSPLHF
. | TRBJ2-7 | . | TRBV6-2/TRBV6-3 | TGTGCCAGCAGTTACGATCGGCATACGCGACTCTACGAGCAGTACTTC | CASSYDRHTRLYEQYF
. | TRBJ2-3 | . | TRBV2 | TGTGCCAGCACTGAATCCCGATGGGAGGGGGGCACAGATACGCAGTATTTT | CASTESRWEGGTDTQYF
. | TRBJ2-1 | . | TRBV19 | TGTGCCAGTAGTCCTCGACAGGTTCGGAATGAGCAGTTCTTC | CASSPRQVRNEQFF
. | TRBJ1-1 | . | TRBV10-1 | TGCGCCAGCAGTCCAGGGCCGAACACTGAAGCTTTCTTT | CASSPGPNTEAFF
. | TRBJ1-5 | . | TRBV28 | TGTGCCAGCAGCCCCCCGGCCGGGGGCAATCAGCCCCAGCATTTT | CASSPPAGGNQPQHF
. | TRBJ2-1 | . | TRBV7-6 | TGTGCCAGCATCTCTGGTCCAGGGGGGTACAATGAGCAGTTCTTC | CASISGPGGYNEQFF
few | TRBJ1-5 | . | TRBV27 | TGTGCCAGCAGTTTATGGACAAATAGCAATCAGCCCCAGCATTTT | CASSLWTNSNQPQHF
. | TRBJ1-2 | . | TRBV7-2 | TGTGCCAGCAGCCTCGACAGTTTAGGGGGTTCAGGGAGCTACACCTTC | CASSLDSLGGSGSYTF
once | TRBJ1-1 | TRBD1 | TRBV28 | TGTGCCAGCGCTGGCGGGCAGGGGGGAACTGAAGCTTTCTTT | CASAGGQGGTEAFF
. | TRBJ2-1 | TRBD1 | TRBV5-1 | TGCGCCAGCAGCCCTGGACAGGGCCCCTACAATGAGCAGTTCTTC | CASSPGQGPYNEQFF
. | TRBJ2-1 | TRBD1 | TRBV29-1 | TGCAGCGTTGAAGACCCTAGACAGGGGGGGGATGAGCAGTTCTTC | CSVEDPRQGGDEQFF
. | TRBJ1-2 | TRBD1 | TRBV2 | TGTGCCAGCAGTTCCACAGGGGTGGGTGGCTACACCTTC | CASSSTGVGGYTF
. | TRBJ2-1 | . | TRBV6-5 | TGTGCCAGCAGTCGGGGGGCCGGCAATGAGCAGTTCTTC | CASSRGAGNEQFF
. | TRBJ1-3 | . | TRBV7-6 | TGTGCCAGCAGCGCTCGACAGGCGTTCTCTGGAAACACCATATATTTT | CASSARQAFSGNTIYF
. | TRBJ1-5 | . | TRBV28 | TGTGCCAGCAGCCTCCGGGACAACAATCAGCCCCAGCATTTT | CASSLRDNNQPQHF